This TCR beta chain appears in the sequencing data of a study of T cell repertoires in cytomegalovirus infection. Concerning this clonotype: Its cognate antigen is unknown.

V gave up 2 bases and J gave up 0 bases, with 4 bases separating them. The V gene's germline CDR1 is ENHRY and CDR2 SYGVKD. The CDR3 runs 13 residues. One entry per CDR3 protein results from TCRdb running MiXCR on the reads. The repertoire holds some 590,000 distinct CDR3 sequences, with around two fifths as singletons. The receptor comes from a human donor in good health (CMV status not recorded). Some clones in this sample may be carry-over from other donors' samples. The specimen was cultured PBMCs, collected from culture after CMV antigen stimulation. V gene TRBV10-3 combines with J gene TRBJ1-1, with D hard to call. CDR3 DNA sequence: TGTGCCATCAGTGAGGTGATGAACACTGAAGCTTTCTTT. As protein: CAISEVMNTEAFF.